This TCR beta chain is drawn from a study of T cell responses to AZD1222 COVID-19 vaccine (dated by TCRdb to the early 2020s). At the level of the whole study: Because spike-specific TCR depth and breadth did not differ between the two schedules, AZD1222 recipients who got a second dose at roughly 4 weeks were pooled with those who got a second dose at roughly 12 weeks. Enrollment into the trials was organized by age into subgroups of 18-55, 56-69 and 70-plus years, and those subgroups contained about 160, 30 and 59 TCR-sequenced participants, respectively. TCR sequencing was performed for roughly 250 trial participants, of whom 207 were given two doses of AZD1222 and some 26 were given two doses of MenACWY control vaccine.

The CDR3 regions of human TCRbeta chains were subjected to immunosequencing. For the original study's pipeline: TCRs in the repertoires were compared against a reference library of SARS-CoV-2-specific TCRs that had been generated with the MIRA antigen-specificity platform. Breadth meant the fraction of unique TCRs that were SARS-CoV-2-associated, whereas depth meant the fraction of total T cells that were SARS-CoV-2-associated. Using the MIRA data, every spike-specific TCR was mapped to the spike region that the TCR reacted to and assigned to either a CD4 or a CD8 class. Log10-transformed breadth and depth values were compared by one-way ANOVA with Sidak's multiple comparisons tests. TCRdb carries this immuneACCESS record with in-frame sequences only. Its versions omit some clonotypes, under half of them owing to an unresolved V gene in the studies checked, with the rest unexplained. That table gives V, J and clone size, and the DNA gave D and trimming. Within this sample are tens of thousands of clones, with around 81% of them counted one time only. The ten largest clones add up to about 3.8% of the sample.

The time point label, read with the paper, signifies: baseline before first vaccination. Vaccinee samples were obtained from the UK trials COV001 and COV002, which included a single-blind randomized controlled phase 2/3 trial of AZD1222 (ChAdOx1 nCoV-19) in healthy adults. Trial participant PBMC samples were collected at day 0 and day 28 after the second dose for TCRbeta chain sequencing. Based on the germline V gene (reference sequence), the CDR1 and CDR2 sequences are LNHDA and SQIVND. The CDR3 has 15 amino acids, counting the end cysteine and phenylalanine. The DNA shown is the 45-base CDR3, in frame from base 1. V is pruned by 5 bases and J by 8 bases, leaving 6 bases of the junction without a gene match. As to this clone: The target of this receptor is not known. No base quality information exists; no much larger clone differs at one position.

On the study overall, not on this receptor specifically: Epitopes outside the regions mutated in the B.1.351 and B.1.1.7 variants were reportedly recognized by nearly half of the unique spike-specific TCRs. No day 14 peak-response samples were available, so repertoires were characterized only after the peak T cell response. A significant rise in spike-specific TCR breadth and depth was observed after two AZD1222 doses relative to day 0 and relative to MenACWY recipients. Conclusions about previously exposed vaccinees are limited, since just 6 or 7 AZD1222 recipients were seropositive for SARS-CoV-2 at baseline. Most participants were white British and females outnumbered males, and the authors suggested that clonal diversity may have been underestimated. The 56-69-year group was small, and its depth increase did not reach significance, likely because of low power. The whole spike protein was spanned by vaccine-associated CD4 TCRs, and dominant responses were seen in regions 160-218 and 743-854.

The sequence joins TRBV19 to TRBJ2-1, and TRBD2 matches 13 of the central bases. The specimen was peripheral blood, collected on day 0 of AZD1222 vaccination. The sequence was collected from an adult in good health. The CDR3 region: CASSPRLAGGDEQFF. The DNA sequence is as follows: TGTGCCAGTAGTCCACGACTAGCGGGGGGCGATGAGCAGTTCTTC.